The 32 T cell receptor beta chains presented below share a single source sample, sequenced in a study of human T cells and chemical hapten exposure. TCRdb re-called the RACE reads with MiXCR, one entry per CDR3 protein. Among 35,000 to 55,000 distinct CDR3 sequences, approximately 9.5% were seen once, and the ten largest hold 11% to 15%. Time point in this sample: patch test 2, 6 weeks after DPC sensitization. As for treatment: therapeutic diphenylcyclopropenone sensitization with weekly scalp DPC. Total RNA was isolated from whole blood that had not been fractionated. Sequences were derived from whole blood, sampled in connection with sensitization to the hapten diphenylcyclopropenone (DPC). Source of these receptors: a woman in her thirties with alopecia areata. Some clones in this sample may be carry-over from other donors' samples.

This clonotype was seen at least ten times. The genes are TRBV5-1 and TRBJ2-3; weak D call: TRBD2 (5 bases). V lost 1 base to trimming and J lost 6 bases, with 12 bases between them. This CDR3 spans 14 amino acids. CDR1 and CDR2 (germline): SGHRS, YFSETQ. CDR3 protein: CASSLYRTGDTQYF. Here the CDR3 DNA reads TGCGCCAGCAGCTTGTACCGAACGGGGGATACGCAGTATTTT.

Many counts were recorded for this clonotype. The genes are TRBV7-9 and TRBJ2-5; D gene unclear. Deletions cut 1 base from V and 3 bases from J, with 12 bases between. The CDR3 has 15 amino acids. The V gene's germline CDR1 is SEHNR and CDR2 FQNEAQ (reference sequence). CDR3 DNA sequence: TGTGCCAGCAGCTTAGTAACCGTGGGCAAAGAGACCCAGTACTTC. Residues: CASSLVTVGKETQYF.

Many counts were recorded for this clonotype. This chain uses TRBV5-6 with TRBJ2-3, with TRBD1 matching 9 bases. This CDR3 has 18 residues. J was trimmed by 4 bases and V by 0 bases; bases with no gene match: 12. CDR1 is SGHDT and CDR2 is YYEEEE in the germline V gene. CDR3 bases: TGTGCCAGCAGCTTGGAAAAAGTGTCGGGACAGGGATCAGATACGCAGTATTTT. Translating it yields CASSLEKVSGQGSDTQYF.

In this sample, this clonotype turned up many times. V and J are TRBV3-1 and TRBJ1-4; the match to TRBD1 covers 11 bases. This CDR3 region has 15 residues. From germline, CDR1 is LGHDT and CDR2 YNNKEL (reference sequence). V was clipped by 4 bases and J by 10 bases; unmatched bases: 8. CDR3: CASSPPDRGRTKLFF. The CDR3 coding sequence is TGTGCCAGCAGCCCCCCGGACAGGGGGCGAACAAAACTGTTTTTT.

In this sample, this clonotype turned up a few times. This chain uses TRBV29-1 with TRBJ1-5, with D possibly matching TRBD1 (5 bases). This CDR3 is built from 13 residues. Germline V gives CDR1 SQVTM, CDR2 ANQGSEA. V was trimmed by 6 bases and J by 4 bases, leaving 13 bases between them. The CDR3 protein is CSVRGDRNQPQHF. CDR3 sequence (DNA): TGCAGCGTGAGGGGTGATCGAAATCAGCCCCAGCATTTT.

This chain links TRBV7-2 with TRBJ2-3; D gene uncertain. The CDR3 loop spans 11 amino acids. Trimming left V 2 bases short and J 5 bases short, with 2 bases between. CDR1 SGHTA and CDR2 FQGNSA come from the germline V gene. The CDR3 sequence: CASSLIDTQYF. The CDR3 DNA reads as TGTGCCAGCAGCTTAATAGATACGCAGTATTTT.

The sample holds a few counts of this clonotype. The chain has TRBV7-2 and TRBJ1-4, with a possible D match to TRBD1 (5 bases). CDR3 length equals 14 residues. Germline lookup yields CDR1 SGHTA and CDR2 FQGNSA. Trimming took 3 bases from V and 4 from J, leaving 9 bases between them. CDR3 region: CASSLGPSNEKLFF. CDR3 DNA: TGTGCCAGCAGCTTGGGACCGAGTAATGAAAAACTGTTTTTT.

This clonotype was seen a few times. The chain recombines TRBV7-6 with TRBJ1-6; TRBD1 is a possible D gene (6 bases). Germline CDR1 SGHVS, CDR2 FNYEAQ. V was clipped by 5 bases and J by 5 bases, with 13 bases between them. The CDR3 spans 15 residues. CDR3 DNA: TGTGCCAGCAGCCTCGCGACAGGCAATAATTCACCCCTCCACTTT. Residues: CASSLATGNNSPLHF.

The chain couples TRBV27 to TRBJ2-7; tentative D call: TRBD2 (6 bases). CDR1 is MNHEY, CDR2 SMNVEV, per germline (reference sequence). The CDR3 is 16 residues long. The germline V and J ends were trimmed by 0 bases and 0 bases, with 12 bases remaining between them. CDR3 nucleotides: TGTGCCAGCAGTTTATCCGGGGGTCCTTACTCCTACGAGCAGTACTTC. It translates to CASSLSGGPYSYEQYF.

The rearrangement uses TRBV27 and TRBJ2-7; 9 bases line up with TRBD2. CDR1 and CDR2 from the germline V gene are MNHEY and SMNVEV (reference sequence). The V segment lost 9 bases and the J segment 2 bases; nucleotides outside the gene matches: 5. The CDR3 length is 13 residues. The CDR3 DNA follows: TGTGCCAGTGCTAGCGGGACCACCTACGAGCAGTACTTC. This encodes CASASGTTYEQYF.

V usage is TRBV2 and J usage is TRBJ2-7, with TRBD1 matching over 7 bases. This CDR3 contains 15 residues. Per germline, CDR1 SNHLY and CDR2 FYNNEI. J was trimmed by 2 bases and V by 6 bases; bases with no gene match: 10. DNA for the CDR3: TGTGCCAGCAGACCGGACAGGTCGGGGACCTACGAGCAGTACTTC. Translating it yields CASRPDRSGTYEQYF. Based on the CDR3 plus reference TRBV2 and TRBJ2-7, the full variable domain is EPEVTQTPSHQVTQMGQEVILRCVPISNHLYFYWYRQILGQKVEFLVSFYNNEISEKSEIFDDQFSVERPDGSNFTLKIRSTKLEDSAMYFCASRPDRSGTYEQYFGPGTRLTVT.

Notes on this clonotype: A much larger clonotype is one base distant, so this may be a read error. This chain joins TRBV10-3 and TRBJ1-2; perhaps TRBD1 as D (6 bases). The CDR3 consists of 15 residues. Germline CDR1 ENHRY, CDR2 SYGVKD. CDR3 in DNA: TGTGCCATCAGTGAGTCGGGGGGCGCCCTCTATGACTACACCTTC. This translates into CAISESGGALYDYTF.

The chain carries TRBV3-1 and TRBJ2-2; tentative D call: TRBD2 (5 bases). This CDR3 contains 17 residues. V lost 3 bases to trimming and J lost 0 bases, with 14 bases between them. CDR1 and CDR2 from the germline V gene are LGHDT and YNNKEL (reference sequence). The CDR3: CASSHSLGRANTGELFF. Written as DNA, the CDR3 is TGTGCCAGCAGCCATTCCCTTGGGCGGGCGAACACCGGGGAGCTGTTTTTT.

The chain carries TRBV4-3 and TRBJ2-3, with D possibly TRBD2 on 6 matching bases. CDR1 is LGHNA, CDR2 YSLEER, per germline. The CDR3 extends over 14 amino acids. V shed 4 bases and J shed 5 bases, with 13 bases lying between them. In DNA, the CDR3 is TGCGCCAGCAGCCCGGGAGCGGGTAGAGATACGCAGTATTTT. The encoded protein is CASSPGAGRDTQYF.

This clonotype was seen a handful of times. This sequence joins TRBV12-3 or TRBV12-4 and TRBJ1-6; maybe TRBD1 (6 bases). The CDR3 covers 15 residues. V lost 6 bases and J 7 bases, leaving 16 bases between the germline ends. The DNA for the CDR3 is TGTGCCAGCAGCCTCCGGGGGGCGCGGAATTCACCCCTCCACTTT. Protein: CASSLRGARNSPLHF.

This clonotype was detected only a few times. This chain joins TRBV10-3 and TRBJ2-5, with 9 nucleotides matching TRBD2. The germline V gene encodes CDR1 ENHRY and CDR2 SYGVKD. V shed 10 bases, J shed 5 bases, and the junction held 11 bases outside the gene matches. The CDR3 is made up of 14 amino acids. The CDR3 sequence is CATRAASGDETQYF. CDR3 bases: TGTGCCACCAGAGCGGCTAGCGGGGATGAGACCCAGTACTTC.

Many counts were recorded for this clonotype. The chain uses TRBV6-5 and TRBJ1-2, with D tentatively TRBD1 (6 bases). CDR1 and CDR2 (germline): MNHEY, SVGAGI. The CDR3 covers 15 residues. The V end was cut by 4 bases, the J end by 0 bases, with 12 bases between. The CDR3 reads CASSFEGQSNYGYTF. The CDR3 region has the DNA TGTGCCAGCAGTTTTGAGGGACAATCTAACTATGGCTACACCTTC.

In the case of this clonotype: This may be a read error: a much more frequent sequence differs by one nucleotide. J is TRBJ2-1 and V is TRBV6-6; 8 bases map to TRBD2. The CDR3 totals 14 residues. The germline gives CDR1 MNHNY, CDR2 SVGAGI (reference sequence). Losses at the gene ends were 6 bases for V and 9 bases for J; bases not matched to a gene: 10. The CDR3 reads CASRSGGSNTEQFF. The DNA of the CDR3 is TGTGCCAGCAGGAGCGGGGGATCCAACACTGAGCAGTTCTTC.

In this sample, this clonotype turned up many times. The CDR3 loop reads CASSVNRGVVTGELFF. In nucleotides, the CDR3 is TGTGCCAGCAGCGTAAACAGGGGGGTCGTCACCGGGGAGCTGTTTTTT. The chain uses TRBV7-6 and TRBJ2-2; 8 bases are a match to TRBD1. V lost 5 bases and J lost 4; bases outside the gene matches: 9. The length of the CDR3 is 16 residues. The germline CDR1 and CDR2 sequences are SGHVS and FNYEAQ.

This clonotype was counted many times. The chain has TRBV11-3 and TRBJ2-5; 11 bases agree with TRBD2. Germline V gene data show CDR1 as SGHNT and CDR2 as YENEEA. The CDR3 spans 15 residues. The ends lost 5 bases at V and 1 base at J; junction bases unmatched: 3. The CDR3 region has the DNA TGTGCCAGCAGCCCAGGACTAGCGGGCCAAGAGACCCAGTACTTC. The encoded protein is CASSPGLAGQETQYF.

V is TRBV6-2 or TRBV6-3 and J is TRBJ2-5, with no clear D. From germline, CDR1 is MNHEY and CDR2 SVGEGT. The V end was cut by 4 bases, the J end by 0 bases, with 9 bases between. This CDR3 has 14 amino acids. CDR3 region: CASSLGVNQETQYF. CDR3 DNA: TGTGCCAGCAGTTTAGGAGTCAACCAAGAGACCCAGTACTTC.

In DNA, the CDR3 is TGTGCCAGCAGCCCAGGGGGAACGACTAGCGGGTATTACAATGAGCAGTTCTTC. This codes for CASSPGGTTSGYYNEQFF. The V gene is TRBV7-2, the J gene TRBJ2-1, with 10 bases aligning to TRBD2. With V trimmed by 5 bases and J by 4 bases, 14 bases remained unmatched. This CDR3 region has 18 residues. CDR1 and CDR2 (germline): SGHTA, FQGNSA.

This clonotype has a handful of counts. The chain recombines TRBV3-1 with TRBJ2-3, with 12 bases that match TRBD1. The CDR3 is 15 amino acids. CDR1 is LGHDT and CDR2 is YNNKEL in the germline V gene (reference sequence). Trimming cost V 4 bases and J 6 bases; bases outside gene matches: 5. For the CDR3, the DNA is TGTGCCAGCAGCCCCGGGACAGGGGGCATTGATACGCAGTATTTT. Amino acid sequence: CASSPGTGGIDTQYF.

The count of this clonotype is one. Here the CDR3 DNA reads TGCAGCGTTCAACAGGGGTCCTACAATGAGCAGTTCTTC. Its protein product is CSVQQGSYNEQFF. The rearrangement joins TRBV29-1 to TRBJ2-1, with 7 positions matching TRBD1. Germline V gene lookup returns CDR1 SQVTM and CDR2 ANQGSEA. The V segment lost 5 bases and the J segment 1 base; nucleotides outside the gene matches: 2. This CDR3 is built from 13 residues.

The table lists this clonotype with many counts. The J gene is TRBJ1-6, the V gene TRBV7-2; 9 bases are a match to TRBD1. The CDR3 spans 15 residues. The trim removed 1 base at V and 8 bases at J, leaving 3 bases unmatched. The V gene's germline CDR1 is SGHTA and CDR2 FQGNSA. CDR3 DNA: TGTGCCAGCAGCTTAGGGGACAGGGAACATTCACCCCTCCACTTT. Amino acid sequence: CASSLGDREHSPLHF.

This chain connects TRBV4-3 to TRBJ1-6; weak D call: TRBD1 (6 bases). V was clipped by 3 bases and J by 7 bases, with 10 bases between them. This CDR3 comprises 14 residues. The germline V gene has CDR1 LGHNA and CDR2 YSLEER. The chain's CDR3 is CASSQGHANSPLHF. The CDR3 coding sequence is TGCGCCAGCAGCCAGGGACACGCAAATTCACCCCTCCACTTT.

The J gene is TRBJ2-5, the V gene TRBV12-3 or TRBV12-4; D is perhaps TRBD1 (5 bases). CDR3 size: 14 residues. V gave up 3 bases and J gave up 1 base, with 9 bases separating them. The CDR3 sequence is CASSLETAQETQYF. The CDR3 DNA is TGTGCCAGCAGTTTGGAGACAGCCCAAGAGACCCAGTACTTC.

In this sample, this clonotype turned up a few times. The chain carries TRBV20-1 and TRBJ2-7; D is possibly TRBD2 (6 bases). CDR1 is DFQATT, CDR2 SNEGSKA, per germline (reference sequence). The CDR3 extends over 14 amino acids. V lost 0 bases to trimming and J lost 5 bases, with 14 bases between them. CDR3 sequence: CSAREDYSGHEQYF. The CDR3 nucleotides read TGCAGTGCTAGAGAGGACTATTCAGGCCACGAGCAGTACTTC.

The rearrangement uses TRBV18 and TRBJ1-6; a weak D match, TRBD1 (6 bases). CDR3 length: 18 residues. V lost 1 base and J 0 bases, leaving 13 bases between the germline ends. Germline V lookup: CDR1 KGHSH, CDR2 LQKENI. The CDR3, as DNA: TGTGCCAGCTCACCACGGACAGCAACCAGCTCCTATAATTCACCCCTCCACTTT. Amino acids: CASSPRTATSSYNSPLHF.

V gene TRBV5-4 combines with J gene TRBJ2-1; 9 bases are shared with TRBD2. This CDR3 comprises 16 residues. CDR1 is SGHNT, CDR2 YYREEE, per germline (reference sequence). V trimming: 2 bases; J trimming: 7 bases; junction bases outside the gene matches: 10. Written as DNA, the CDR3 is TGTGCCAGCAGCTTTGATTTTGCGGGGGGGCGGAATGAGCAGTTCTTC. As protein: CASSFDFAGGRNEQFF.

This clonotype was observed a few times. The chain couples TRBV29-1 to TRBJ1-5; D perhaps matches TRBD1 (6 bases). Trimming took off 5 bases at V and 5 bases at J, with 13 bases between the two ends. The CDR3 is 13 amino acids. Germline loops: CDR1 SQVTM, CDR2 ANQGSEA. CDR3: CSVRDNFDQPQHF. The CDR3 bases are TGCAGCGTTCGGGACAATTTCGATCAGCCCCAGCATTTT.

This clonotype has only a few counts. This rearrangement joins TRBV12-3 or TRBV12-4 to TRBJ1-1; TRBD1 might be the D (5 bases). This CDR3 has 14 amino acids. V dropped 3 bases and J dropped 4 bases, with 12 bases sitting between them. CDR3 DNA sequence: TGTGCCAGCAGTTTCCCGACGAGGGGCACTGAAGCTTTCTTT. Its translation is CASSFPTRGTEAFF.